The 14 T cell receptor beta chains presented below share a single source sample, sequenced in a study of OX40 agonist ivuxolimab in advanced cancers. The table came from immunoSEQ multiplex PCR; TCRdb's copy has only in-frame clones and leaves some out. The sample consists of approximately 82,000 clones, around 83% of them appearing once. This specimen was CD4+ or CD8+ T cells sorted from blood, taken in a trial of the OX40 agonist ivuxolimab. The source of these receptors is an adult with an advanced solid tumor such as melanoma, head and neck, liver or kidney cancer.

The rearrangement uses TRBV10-1 and TRBJ1-4; no definite D call. CDR1 is WNHNN and CDR2 is SYGVQD in the germline V gene (reference sequence). Trimming took 11 bases from V and 0 from J, leaving 19 bases between them. The CDR3 is 16 residues long. CDR3 sequence: CAVDYRTGTTNEKLFF. The CDR3 DNA sequence: TGCGCCGTCGACTACCGAACGGGGACAACTAATGAAAAACTGTTTTTT.

The chain couples TRBV6-1 to TRBJ2-3; unclear D gene. Trimming took 1 base from V and 1 from J, leaving 0 bases between them. The germline CDR1 and CDR2 sequences are MNHNS and SASEGT. This CDR3 region has 12 residues. CDR3 bases: TGTGCCAGCAGTGAAGGCACAGATACGCAGTATTTT. Translation gives CASSEGTDTQYF.

The J gene is TRBJ2-2, the V gene TRBV30; D uncertain. V was shortened by 4 bases and J by 3 bases, with 15 bases between the two germline ends. This CDR3 region has 15 residues. Per germline, CDR1 GTSNPN and CDR2 SVGIG (reference sequence). CDR3 in amino acids: CAWIGGPTHTGELFF. In DNA form, the CDR3 reads TGTGCCTGGATAGGCGGTCCCACGCACACCGGGGAGCTGTTTTTT.

The sample holds a few counts of this clone. The chain has TRBV11-2 and TRBJ2-3; the match to TRBD2 covers 9 bases. V dropped 1 base and J dropped 2; count of bases not matched to a gene: 7. Germline CDR1 reads SGHAT; CDR2 reads FQNNGV. The CDR3 has 17 residues. The CDR3 loop is CASSLVAGGPDTDTQYF. In nucleotides, the CDR3 is TGTGCCAGCAGCTTAGTGGCGGGGGGGCCTGACACAGATACGCAGTATTTT.

The chain joins TRBV7-9 to TRBJ1-4, with D possibly matching TRBD1 (5 bases). Germline CDR1 and CDR2: SEHNR and FQNEAQ (reference sequence). Trimming shortened V by 5 bases and J by 12 bases, and 19 bases separated the two germline ends. The CDR3 spans 14 residues. CDR3 region: CASSLVITGTQLFF. The CDR3 nucleotides are TGTGCCAGCAGCCTAGTAATAACGGGGACTCAACTGTTTTTT. The complete variable domain, with remaining parts taken from reference TRBV7-9 and TRBJ1-4, reads DTGVSQNPRHKITKRGQNVTFRCDPISEHNRLYWYRQTLGQGPEFLTYFQNEAQLEKSRLLSDRFSAERPKGSFSTLEIQRTEQGDSAMYLCASSLVITGTQLFFGSGTQLSVL.

This sequence joins TRBV4-3 and TRBJ1-3; 8 nucleotides align to TRBD1. The germline V gene encodes CDR1 LGHNA and CDR2 YSLEER. The trim removed 4 bases at V and 2 bases at J, leaving 7 bases unmatched. The CDR3 is made up of 16 amino acids. CDR3 protein: CASSPGGSVPGNTIYF. For the CDR3, the DNA is TGCGCCAGCAGCCCAGGGGGCTCGGTTCCTGGAAACACCATATATTTT.

This clone was picked up one time. The V call is TRBV9, the J call TRBJ2-3, with 12 bases lining up with TRBD1. The CDR3 extends over 17 amino acids. The V segment lost 2 bases and the J segment 3 bases; nucleotides outside the gene matches: 7. CDR1 is SGDLS and CDR2 is YYNGEE in the germline V gene. CDR3 sequence reads: CASSVGTGGRVTDTQYF. In nucleotides, the CDR3 is TGTGCCAGCAGCGTCGGGACAGGGGGCAGAGTAACAGATACGCAGTATTTT.

This clone was counted a few times. CDR3 nucleotides: TGTGCCAGCAGCCTCCTCCGGGGACTAAAATACAATGAGCAGTTCTTC. It encodes CASSLLRGLKYNEQFF. This chain uses TRBV7-9 with TRBJ2-1, with TRBD2 identical over 7 bases. The CDR3 covers 16 residues. J gave up 4 bases and V 5 bases, and 11 bases lay outside the gene matches. Germline CDR1 and CDR2: SEHNR and FQNEAQ (reference sequence).

The chain employs TRBV7-3 and TRBJ2-1; TRBD2 agrees at 7 bases. Germline CDR1 and CDR2: SGHTA and FQGTGA. The CDR3 has 16 amino acids. The V and J ends lost 5 bases and 6 bases, in that order; junction bases with no gene match: 13. The DNA of the CDR3 is TGTGCCAGCAGCGCGAAGGGAGCGGGGCTTCCCAATGAGCAGTTCTTC. This translates into CASSAKGAGLPNEQFF. The full variable domain, rest sourced from reference TRBV7-3 and TRBJ2-1, is GAGVSQTPSNKVTEKGKYVELRCDPISGHTALYWYRQSLGQGPEFLIYFQGTGAADDSGLPNDRFFAVRPEGSVSTLKIQRTERGDSAVYLCASSAKGAGLPNEQFFGPGTRLTVL.

This chain links TRBV28 with TRBJ2-3; 9 bases agree with TRBD1. The J segment lost 7 bases and the V segment lost 5 bases, leaving 4 bases of the junction unmatched. The CDR3 is 13 residues long. The germline V gene encodes CDR1 MDHEN and CDR2 SYDVKM. CDR3 sequence (DNA): TGTGCCAGCAGTGAACAGGGGGCGAATACGCAGTATTTT. Encoded protein: CASSEQGANTQYF.

V usage is TRBV29-1 and J usage is TRBJ1-5, with D possibly being TRBD1 (5 bases). This CDR3 has 13 residues. The V gene's germline CDR1 is SQVTM and CDR2 ANQGSEA. Trimming removed 3 bases from V and 0 bases from J, with 6 bases in between. The CDR3 spells CSVETDSNQPQHF. CDR3 coding DNA: TGCAGCGTTGAGACAGATAGCAATCAGCCCCAGCATTTT.

J is TRBJ1-4 and V is TRBV7-9; D may be TRBD1 (6 bases). This CDR3 region has 15 residues. Germline V gives CDR1 SEHNR, CDR2 FQNEAQ (reference sequence). V was shortened by 5 bases and J by 5 bases, with 15 bases between the two germline ends. This CDR3 reads CASSPAGGTNEKLFF. The CDR3 region has the DNA TGTGCCAGCAGCCCTGCGGGGGGCACAAATGAAAAACTGTTTTTT.

A few counts support this clone. V is TRBV2 and J is TRBJ2-3, with 12 bases identical to TRBD2. V dropped 5 bases and J dropped 3; count of bases not matched to a gene: 3. Per germline, CDR1 SNHLY and CDR2 FYNNEI. This CDR3 has 15 amino acids. The CDR3 DNA reads TGTGCCAGCAGTCAAGGACTAGCGGGAACAGATACGCAGTATTTT. Protein sequence: CASSQGLAGTDTQYF.

V is TRBV12-5 and J is TRBJ2-7; 11 positions agree with TRBD1. Germline CDR1 LGHNT, CDR2 FRNRAP. V was clipped by 2 bases and J by 2 bases; unmatched bases: 20. The CDR3 spans 21 residues. The CDR3 here is CASGLSRDRGLIIPGAYEQYF. Here the CDR3 DNA reads TGTGCTAGTGGTTTGTCCCGGGACAGGGGGTTGATCATCCCTGGGGCCTACGAGCAGTACTTC.